This is a list of T cell receptor beta chains from one sample in a study of T-cell memory formation after mild COVID-19. TCRdb re-called the 5' RACE reads with MiXCR, one entry per CDR3 protein. The sample gives 350,000 or so distinct CDR3 sequences, 10% to 15% of which show up once; over 20% is in the top ten. The sequenced material came from PBMCs or a T cell subset sorted from them (not recorded which). These receptors were taken from a man aged 18-30 years who had mild COVID-19 (a few samples of this study predate the infection). Cell type and time point are not known. CDR3s include the opening cysteine and the closing phenylalanine or tryptophan. A D gene is named only where the DNA matches it firmly. Clone size is stated in some rows and not others, as once, few, many or a class when expanded.

NA	TRBV2	few	TRBJ2-7	TGTGCCAGCACGCGGGACACCAACTACGAGCAGTACTTC	CASTRDTNYEQYF
NA	TRBV6-2/TRBV6-3	few	TRBJ2-1	TGTGCCAGCGCTTGGCGGGGGCCCTCCTACAATGAGCAGTTCTTC	CASAWRGPSYNEQFF
TRBD2	TRBV7-2	NA	TRBJ2-5	TGTGCCAGCAGCCCGAGCGGGGCGCATACGGCCCAGTACTTC	CASSPSGAHTAQYF
NA	TRBV5-5	NA	TRBJ1-6	TGTGCCAGCAGCCAAGAGACACCCCTCCACTTT	CASSQETPLHF
NA	TRBV10-3	NA	TRBJ1-2	TGTGCCATCAGTGAGTCGACAGCCCAGTATGGCTACACCTTC	CAISESTAQYGYTF
TRBD2	TRBV7-9	NA	TRBJ2-3	TGTGCCAGCAGCCCTACTCGGGAGGCAGATACGCAGTATTTT	CASSPTREADTQYF
NA	TRBV20-1	NA	TRBJ2-5	TGCAGTGCTAGAGTACGGGGGGCCGACCAAGAGACCCAGTACTTC	CSARVRGADQETQYF
NA	TRBV7-2	NA	TRBJ2-4	TGTGCCAGCAGCTCCCCCCAATACAAAAACATTCAGTACTTC	CASSSPQYKNIQYF
TRBD1	TRBV7-6	many	TRBJ2-5	TGTGCCAGCAGCGCCGGGACAGCACAAGAGACCCAGTACTTC	CASSAGTAQETQYF
NA	TRBV6-2/TRBV6-3	NA	TRBJ2-1	TGTGCCAGCAGTTCGGGTCCCTACAATGAGCAGTTCTTC	CASSSGPYNEQFF
TRBD2	TRBV6-2/TRBV6-3	few	TRBJ2-3	TGTGCCAGCTGGAGGGCGGGGGGGCCAGATACGCAGTATTTT	CASWRAGGPDTQYF
TRBD1	TRBV4-3	NA	TRBJ1-3	TGCGCCAGCAGCCAAGATTTTGTTTGGACAGGGACTGGAAACACCATATATTTT	CASSQDFVWTGTGNTIYF
NA	TRBV29-1	few	TRBJ2-1	TGCAGCGTTGAAGGGGGGCAGACTCTCGGGACTTTTAATGAGCAGTTCTTC	CSVEGGQTLGTFNEQFF
NA	TRBV6-5	NA	TRBJ1-2	TGTGCCAGCAGCTGGGCAGGTAGCTATGGCTACACCTTC	CASSWAGSYGYTF
NA	TRBV4-3	many	TRBJ1-6	TGCGCCAGCAGCCCCTCCCCCACCGACAGAAGGAATTCACCCCTCCACTTT	CASSPSPTDRRNSPLHF
NA	TRBV9	NA	TRBJ2-1	TGTGCCAGCTCATACGGAGACAATGAGCAGTTCTTC	CASSYGDNEQFF
NA	TRBV5-1	NA	TRBJ2-6	TGCGCCAGCAGCTTGGAGGCCCGCAATGGGGCCAACGTCCTGACTTTC	CASSLEARNGANVLTF
NA	TRBV7-9	NA	TRBJ1-6	TGTGCCAGCAGCTCGAGAGGGGTTTTGGATTCACCCCTCCACTTT	CASSSRGVLDSPLHF
NA	TRBV12-3/TRBV12-4	few	TRBJ2-6	TGTGCCAGCAGTTTTCATCCATCTGGGGCCAACGTCCTGACTTTC	CASSFHPSGANVLTF
NA	TRBV5-1	few	TRBJ2-7	TGCGCCAGCAGCTCCTCGACCGTAAGCTCCTACGAGCAGTACTTC	CASSSSTVSSYEQYF
TRBD1	TRBV29-1	NA	TRBJ1-1	TGCAGCTCTTACCGGGACAGGGGTACTGAAGCTTTCTTT	CSSYRDRGTEAFF
NA	TRBV20-1	NA	TRBJ2-5	TGCAGTGCTCTACGGGAGGAGACCCAGTACTTC	CSALREETQYF
TRBD1	TRBV2	few	TRBJ2-2	TGTGCCAGCAGTGAAGATCGGACAGGCCGTAACACCGGGGAGCTGTTTTTT	CASSEDRTGRNTGELFF
NA	TRBV18	NA	TRBJ1-5	TGTGCCAGCTCACCCCTAAGGGGACCGGCGGGCAATCAGCCCCAGCATTTT	CASSPLRGPAGNQPQHF
TRBD1	TRBV12-3/TRBV12-4	many	TRBJ2-5	TGTGCCAGCAGCCAAGACAGGGGGCGAGAGACCCAGTACTTC	CASSQDRGRETQYF
NA	TRBV24-1	many	TRBJ2-3	TGTGCCACCAGTTCTCGGACCAAAGATACGCAGTATTTT	CATSSRTKDTQYF
TRBD1	TRBV7-9	once	TRBJ2-3	TGTGCCAGCAGCTCAGGGGACAGTTACACAGATACGCAGTATTTT	CASSSGDSYTDTQYF
NA	TRBV20-1	NA	TRBJ2-3	TGCAGTGCATCGGACGAGAGCACAGATACGCAGTATTTT	CSASDESTDTQYF
NA	TRBV4-3	few	TRBJ2-1	TGCGCCAGCAGCCACCTGACCACCACCTACAATGAGCAGTTCTTC	CASSHLTTTYNEQFF
TRBD2	TRBV25-1	few	TRBJ2-3	TGTGCCAGCAGAGAAGCGGGGGCGACGCAGTATTTT	CASREAGATQYF
TRBD1	TRBV7-3	NA	TRBJ2-3	TGTGCCAGCAGCTTAAACCCAGGATTGGGACAGCTAGATACGCAGTATTTT	CASSLNPGLGQLDTQYF
NA	TRBV11-2	NA	TRBJ2-1	TGTGCCAGCAGCTCTAATCAGGGGGAGCAGTTCTTC	CASSSNQGEQFF
TRBD2	TRBV2	many	TRBJ2-1	TGTGCCAGCGCGCGGGGGACTAGGATAACCGAGCAGTTCTTC	CASARGTRITEQFF
NA	TRBV6-1	NA	TRBJ2-2	TGTGCCAGCAGTGAACGGAGGGGGCCCGGGGAGCTGTTTTTT	CASSERRGPGELFF
NA	TRBV29-1	NA	TRBJ2-5	TGCAGCGTTGAGCTCCTAGCGAGGACCCAGTACTTC	CSVELLARTQYF
NA	TRBV12-3/TRBV12-4	NA	TRBJ1-4	TGTGCCAGCAGTTTAAGTGGGGGCGAAAAACTGTTTTTT	CASSLSGGEKLFF
TRBD1	TRBV12-5	many	TRBJ2-5	TGTGCTAGTGGTTGGCAGGGGGCGACAGAGACCCAGTACTTC	CASGWQGATETQYF
TRBD1	TRBV7-2	many	TRBJ1-2	TGTGCCAGCAGCTCTAGGACAGGGAACTATGGCTACACCTTC	CASSSRTGNYGYTF
NA	TRBV3-1	NA	TRBJ2-3	TGTGCCAGCAGCCATCTGCAAGACAGCACAGATACGCAGTATTTT	CASSHLQDSTDTQYF
NA	TRBV28	NA	TRBJ1-1	TGTGCCAGCAGTTTATTAGTGGGTAGCACTGAAGCTTTCTTT	CASSLLVGSTEAFF
NA	TRBV5-6	many	TRBJ1-2	TGTGCCAGCAGCTCCGGTGGATATGGCTACACCTTC	CASSSGGYGYTF
NA	TRBV12-3/TRBV12-4	many	TRBJ1-6	TGTGCCAGCAGAAACGGGGGTCACTCCTATAATTCACCCCTCCACTTT	CASRNGGHSYNSPLHF
NA	TRBV5-1	few	TRBJ1-4	TGCGCCAGCAGCTCCCGCCCCGGATCGACTGAAAAACTGTTTTTT	CASSSRPGSTEKLFF
NA	TRBV7-2	NA	TRBJ2-7	TGTGCCAGCAGCTCCTATCGTAACGAGCAGTACTTC	CASSSYRNEQYF
TRBD2	TRBV9	many	TRBJ2-1	TGTGCCAGCAGCACCGGGACTAGCGTATACAATGAGCAGTTCTTC	CASSTGTSVYNEQFF
TRBD2	TRBV7-2	many	TRBJ2-2	TGTGCCAGCAGCTTATCCGGGGGGGCCGGGGAGCTGTTTTTT	CASSLSGGAGELFF
NA	TRBV6-6	NA	TRBJ1-6	TGTGCCAGCAGTTACCAGGACTGGAGCTCCTATAATTCACCCCTCCACTTT	CASSYQDWSSYNSPLHF
NA	TRBV7-3	NA	TRBJ2-2	TGTGCCAGCAGCCTAGTTCAGGGCCCCGGGGAGCTGTTTTTT	CASSLVQGPGELFF